This TCR beta chain was retrieved from a study of blood T cell repertoires in COVID-19. Overall study context: Samples taken during acute and convalescent COVID-19 were collected in the United States, Italy and Spain. T cells, B-cell-depleted T cells, or PBMCs supplied cDNA or gDNA.

This clone was seen once. How the authors handled the data: Amplification with reference gene primers provided the estimates of nucleated cell counts. The assay was immunoSEQ multiplex PCR, and TCRdb's table has in-frame clones only and misses some. The DNA gave D and trimming, while V, J and clone size come from that table. This sample carries 150,000 to 180,000 clones, 60% to 85% of them seen once, and the ten largest clones take roughly 1.5%. In germline, CDR1 is SGHNT, CDR2 YYREEE (reference sequence). The CDR3 extends over 14 amino acids. Between the trimmed V and J ends, which lost 4 bases and 4 bases, there was a span of 9 bases.

This TCR was recovered from an elderly man with acute or convalescent COVID-19. Specimen: peripheral blood. The chain couples TRBV5-4 to TRBJ1-6, with D tentatively TRBD1 (5 bases). CDR3 residues: CASSVQGYNSPLHF. As DNA, the CDR3 is TGTGCCAGCAGCGTGCAGGGTTATAATTCACCCCTCCACTTT.